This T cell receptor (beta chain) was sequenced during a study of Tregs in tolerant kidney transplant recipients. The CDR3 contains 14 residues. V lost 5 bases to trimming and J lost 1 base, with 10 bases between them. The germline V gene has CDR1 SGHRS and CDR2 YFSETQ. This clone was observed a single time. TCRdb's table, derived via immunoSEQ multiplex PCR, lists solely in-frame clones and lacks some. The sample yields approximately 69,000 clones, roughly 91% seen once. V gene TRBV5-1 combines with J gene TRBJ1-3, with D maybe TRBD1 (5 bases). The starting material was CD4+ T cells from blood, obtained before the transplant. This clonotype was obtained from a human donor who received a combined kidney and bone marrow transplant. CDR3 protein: CASSPQGSGNTIYF. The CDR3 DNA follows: TGCGCCAGCAGTCCGCAGGGTTCTGGAAACACCATATATTTT. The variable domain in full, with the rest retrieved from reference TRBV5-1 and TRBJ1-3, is KAGVTQTPRYLIKTRGQQVTLSCSPISGHRSVSWYQQTPGQGLQFLFEYFSETQRNKGNFPGRFSGRQFSNSRSEMNVSTLELGDSALYLCASSPQGSGNTIYFGEGSWLTVV.